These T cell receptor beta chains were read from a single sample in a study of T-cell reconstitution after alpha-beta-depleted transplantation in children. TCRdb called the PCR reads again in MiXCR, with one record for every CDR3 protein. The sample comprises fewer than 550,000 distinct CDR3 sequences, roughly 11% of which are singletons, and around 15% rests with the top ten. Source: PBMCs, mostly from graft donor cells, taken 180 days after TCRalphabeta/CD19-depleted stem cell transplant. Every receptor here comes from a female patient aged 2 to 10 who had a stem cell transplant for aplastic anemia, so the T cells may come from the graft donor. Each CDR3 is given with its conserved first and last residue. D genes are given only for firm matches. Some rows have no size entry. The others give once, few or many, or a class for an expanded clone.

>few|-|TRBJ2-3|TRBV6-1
CASSQLALDTQYF
TGTGCCAGCAGTCAGCTAGCCTTAGATACGCAGTATTTT
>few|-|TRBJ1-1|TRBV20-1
CSARRRGSKPFF
TGCAGTGCCCGACGGAGGGGCTCGAAGCCTTTCTTT
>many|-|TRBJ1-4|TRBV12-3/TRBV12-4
CASSFAGSEKLFF
TGTGCCAGCAGTTTTGCGGGTTCGGAAAAACTGTTTTTT
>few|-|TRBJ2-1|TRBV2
CASSEGYEQFF
TGTGCCAGCAGTGAAGGGTATGAGCAGTTCTTC
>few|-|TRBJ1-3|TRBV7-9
CAFRFSTETSGNTIYF
TGTGCCTTCCGGTTTAGTACTGAAACATCAGGAAACACCATATATTTT
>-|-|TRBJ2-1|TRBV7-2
CASSRPPWDEQFF
TGTGCCAGCAGCAGGCCCCCTTGGGATGAGCAGTTCTTC
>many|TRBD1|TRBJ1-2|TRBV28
CASSPPPNQGASTF
TGTGCCAGCAGTCCACCACCAAACCAGGGGGCGAGCACCTTC
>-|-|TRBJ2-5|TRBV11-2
CASSPALSLLETQYF
TGTGCCAGCAGCCCGGCCTTAAGCCTTCTGGAGACCCAGTACTTC
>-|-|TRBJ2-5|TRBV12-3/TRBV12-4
CAIRWVGEETQYF
TGTGCCATTAGATGGGTGGGCGAAGAGACCCAGTACTTC
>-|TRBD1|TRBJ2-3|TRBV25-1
CATDRGLDTQYF
TGTGCCACGGACAGGGGTTTAGATACGCAGTATTTT
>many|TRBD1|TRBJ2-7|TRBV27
CARAQGAPVYEQYF
TGTGCCAGGGCGCAGGGGGCCCCCGTCTACGAGCAGTACTTC
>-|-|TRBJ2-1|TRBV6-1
CASSEASSGGGNEQFF
TGTGCCAGCAGTGAAGCAAGTAGCGGAGGGGGCAATGAGCAGTTCTTC
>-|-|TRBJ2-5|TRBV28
CASGADQETQYF
TGTGCCAGCGGGGCGGATCAAGAGACCCAGTACTTC
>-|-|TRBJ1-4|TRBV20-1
CSARMALNEKLFF
TGCAGTGCTAGGATGGCCTTAAATGAAAAACTGTTTTTT
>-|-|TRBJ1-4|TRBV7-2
CASSLGIGEKLFF
TGTGCCAGCAGCTTAGGGATCGGTGAAAAACTGTTTTTT
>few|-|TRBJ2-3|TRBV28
CASSLSVRVGDTDTQYF
TGTGCCAGCAGTTTAAGTGTAAGGGTTGGCGACACAGATACGCAGTATTTT
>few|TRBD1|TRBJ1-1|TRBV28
CASSSPTGAGTEAFF
TGTGCCAGCAGTTCGCCTACAGGGGCAGGTACTGAAGCTTTCTTT
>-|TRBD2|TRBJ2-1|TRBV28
CASSLLTLAGAYNEQFF
TGTGCCAGCAGTTTATTAACGCTAGCGGGCGCCTACAATGAGCAGTTCTTC
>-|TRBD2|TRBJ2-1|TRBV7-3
CASSSTSANEQFF
TGTGCCAGCAGCTCGACTAGCGCCAATGAGCAGTTCTTC
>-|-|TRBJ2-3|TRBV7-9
CAIGPERPDTQYF
TGTGCCATCGGCCCCGAGCGGCCAGATACGCAGTATTTT
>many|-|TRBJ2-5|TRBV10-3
CAISDHGPGEETQYF
TGTGCCATCAGTGACCACGGGCCAGGGGAAGAGACCCAGTACTTC
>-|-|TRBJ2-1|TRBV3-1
CASSPTEMGVNEQFF
TGTGCCAGCAGCCCTACAGAGATGGGGGTCAATGAGCAGTTCTTC
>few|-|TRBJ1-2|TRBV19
CASSRTGTLANYGYTF
TGTGCCAGTAGTAGAACCGGGACGTTGGCTAACTATGGCTACACCTTC
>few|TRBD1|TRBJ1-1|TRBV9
CASSGGGQMNTEAFF
TGTGCCAGCAGCGGAGGGGGACAGATGAACACTGAAGCTTTCTTT
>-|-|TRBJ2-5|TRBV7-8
CASNLGWKQETQYF
TGTGCCAGCAACCTCGGGTGGAAGCAAGAGACCCAGTACTTC
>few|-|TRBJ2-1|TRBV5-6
CASSLAWVAVNNEQFF
TGTGCCAGCAGCTTGGCCTGGGTAGCGGTAAACAATGAGCAGTTCTTC
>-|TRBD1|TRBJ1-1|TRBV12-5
CASGPRGLQGANEVNTEAFF
TGTGCTAGTGGTCCGAGGGGGTTACAGGGGGCAAACGAAGTGAACACTGAAGCTTTCTTT
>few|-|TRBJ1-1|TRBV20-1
CSASRGRRSTEAFF
TGCAGTGCTAGTCGAGGGCGTCGTAGCACTGAAGCTTTCTTT
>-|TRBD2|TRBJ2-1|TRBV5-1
CASSLLAGDVYNEQFF
TGCGCCAGCAGTTTACTAGCGGGAGATGTCTACAATGAGCAGTTCTTC
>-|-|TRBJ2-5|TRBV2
CASRGLGETQYF
TGTGCCAGCAGGGGGCTAGGGGAGACCCAGTACTTC
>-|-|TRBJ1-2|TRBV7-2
CASRHANGRYTF
TGTGCCAGCAGACACGCGAATGGACGCTACACCTTC
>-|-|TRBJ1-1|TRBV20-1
CSARGPTEAFF
TGCAGTGCTAGGGGGCCCACTGAAGCTTTCTTT
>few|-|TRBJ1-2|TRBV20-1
CSAREVSTGNYGYTF
TGCAGTGCTAGAGAGGTTTCAACAGGGAACTATGGCTACACCTTC
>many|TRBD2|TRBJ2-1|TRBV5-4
CASSFSGTGTSGRSYNEQFF
TGTGCCAGCAGCTTTTCCGGAACCGGGACTAGCGGGAGGTCCTACAATGAGCAGTTCTTC
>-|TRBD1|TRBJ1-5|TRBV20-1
CSASVGTVNQPQHF
TGCAGTGCTAGTGTCGGGACAGTCAATCAGCCCCAGCATTTT
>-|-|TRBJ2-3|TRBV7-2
CASSLGVTLVTDTQYF
TGTGCCAGCAGCTTAGGAGTGACTCTAGTCACGGATACGCAGTATTTT
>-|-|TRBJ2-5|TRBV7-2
CASSLVKETQYF
TGTGCCAGCAGCTTAGTCAAGGAGACCCAGTACTTC
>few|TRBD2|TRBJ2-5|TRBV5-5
CASSRRGGEETQYF
TGTGCCAGCAGCCGGCGGGGGGGAGAAGAGACCCAGTACTTC
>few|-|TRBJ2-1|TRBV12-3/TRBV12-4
CASLDGGLYNEQFF
TGTGCCAGCCTTGACGGGGGCCTATACAATGAGCAGTTCTTC
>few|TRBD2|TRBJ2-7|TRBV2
CASSRTSDHEQYF
TGTGCCAGCAGCCGGACTAGCGACCACGAGCAGTACTTC
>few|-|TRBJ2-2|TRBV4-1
CASSQTLGPRVTGELFF
TGCGCCAGCAGCCAAACGTTAGGACCCCGAGTCACCGGGGAGCTGTTTTTT
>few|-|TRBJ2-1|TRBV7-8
CASSLPGVGNEQFF
TGTGCCAGCAGCTTACCGGGAGTCGGCAATGAGCAGTTCTTC